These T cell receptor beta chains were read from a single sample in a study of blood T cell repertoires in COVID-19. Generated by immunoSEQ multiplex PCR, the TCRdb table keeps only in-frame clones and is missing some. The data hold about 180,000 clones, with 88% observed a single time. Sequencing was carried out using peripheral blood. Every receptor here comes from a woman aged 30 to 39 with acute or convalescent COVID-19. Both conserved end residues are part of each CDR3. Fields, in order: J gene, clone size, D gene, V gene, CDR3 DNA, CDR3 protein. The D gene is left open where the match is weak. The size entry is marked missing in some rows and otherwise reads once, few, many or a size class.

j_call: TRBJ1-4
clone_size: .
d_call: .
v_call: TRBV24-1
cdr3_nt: TGTGCCCCGATAGACAGGTGTAATGAAAAACTGTTTTTT
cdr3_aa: CAPIDRCNEKLFF

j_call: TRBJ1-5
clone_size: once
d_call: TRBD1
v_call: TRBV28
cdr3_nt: TGTGCCAGCAGTTTGGTAAGGGGGCATCAGCCCCAGCATTTT
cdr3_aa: CASSLVRGHQPQHF

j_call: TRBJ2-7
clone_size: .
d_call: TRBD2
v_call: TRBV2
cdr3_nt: TGTGCCAGCCTGGAGACTAGCGGGAGAATTCACGAGCAGTACTTC
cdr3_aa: CASLETSGRIHEQYF

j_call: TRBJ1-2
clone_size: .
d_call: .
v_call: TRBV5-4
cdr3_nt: TGTGCCAGCAGCGTGGGACACCTTTATGGCTACACCTTC
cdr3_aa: CASSVGHLYGYTF

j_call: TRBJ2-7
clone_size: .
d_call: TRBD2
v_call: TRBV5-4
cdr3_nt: TGTGCCAGCAAACAAGCGGGAGGCGAAACCTACGAGCAGTACTTC
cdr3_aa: CASKQAGGETYEQYF

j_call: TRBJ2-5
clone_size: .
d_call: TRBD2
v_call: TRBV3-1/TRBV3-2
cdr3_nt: TGTGCCAGCAAGCGGGATGGGGAAGAGACCCAGTACTTC
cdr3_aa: CASKRDGEETQYF

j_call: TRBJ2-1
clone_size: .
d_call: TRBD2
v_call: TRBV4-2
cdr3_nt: TGTGCCAGCAGCCACGCAACTAGCGAACAATACAATGAGCAGTTCTTC
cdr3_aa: CASSHATSEQYNEQFF

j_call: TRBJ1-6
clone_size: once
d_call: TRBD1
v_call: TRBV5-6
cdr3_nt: TGTGCCAGCAGCTTCGTTGGGACAGGAAATTCACCCCTCCACTTT
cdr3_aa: CASSFVGTGNSPLHF

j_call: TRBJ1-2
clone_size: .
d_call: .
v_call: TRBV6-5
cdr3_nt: TGTGCCAGCAGTTACACCCGACAAAACTATGGCTACACCTTC
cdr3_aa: CASSYTRQNYGYTF

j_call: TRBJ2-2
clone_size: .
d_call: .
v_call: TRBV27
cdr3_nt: TGTGCCACCACAGGGTACACCGGGGAGCTGTTTTTT
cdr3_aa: CATTGYTGELFF

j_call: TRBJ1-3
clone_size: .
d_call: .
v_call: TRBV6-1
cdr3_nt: TGTGCCAGCAGGGAAGTTATTGGGTGGGCAACTGGAAACACCATATATTTT
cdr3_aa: CASREVIGWATGNTIYF

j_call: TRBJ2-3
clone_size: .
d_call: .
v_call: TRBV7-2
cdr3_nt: TGTGCCAGCGGGACATATGCAGATACGCAGTATTTT
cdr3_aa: CASGTYADTQYF

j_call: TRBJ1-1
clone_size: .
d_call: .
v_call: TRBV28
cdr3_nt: TGTGCCAGTTCCCCTCTGAACACTGAAGCTTTCTTT
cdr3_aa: CASSPLNTEAFF

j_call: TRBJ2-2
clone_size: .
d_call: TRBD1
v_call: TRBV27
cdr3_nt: TGTGCCAGCAGTCCTTGGACAGGGGGCTCCGGGGAGCTGTTTTTT
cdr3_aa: CASSPWTGGSGELFF

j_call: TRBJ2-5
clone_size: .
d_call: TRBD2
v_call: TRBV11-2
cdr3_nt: TGTGCCAGCAGCTTGGAGACTAGCGGACAAGAGACCCAGTACTTC
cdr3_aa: CASSLETSGQETQYF

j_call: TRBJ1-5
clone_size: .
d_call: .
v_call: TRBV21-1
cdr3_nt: TGTGCCAGCAGCAAAATAGGGAGTGGGCCCCAGCATTTT
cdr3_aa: CASSKIGSGPQHF

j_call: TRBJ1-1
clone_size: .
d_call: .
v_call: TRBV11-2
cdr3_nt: TGTGCCAGCAGCCAAACAGGGATCTTAGAAGCTTTCTTT
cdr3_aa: CASSQTGILEAFF

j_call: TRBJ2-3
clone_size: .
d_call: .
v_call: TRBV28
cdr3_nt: TGTGCCAGCACTTTTACAGGGCGAGAAGATACGCAGTATTTT
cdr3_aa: CASTFTGREDTQYF

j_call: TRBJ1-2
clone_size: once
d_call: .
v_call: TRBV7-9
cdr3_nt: TGTGCCAGCAGCTTTCGGACAGACTATGGCTACACCTTC
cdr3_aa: CASSFRTDYGYTF

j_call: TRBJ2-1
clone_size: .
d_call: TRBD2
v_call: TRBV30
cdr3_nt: TGTGCCTGGAGTACCGGGACTAGAGTTGATGAGCAGTTCTTC
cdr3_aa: CAWSTGTRVDEQFF

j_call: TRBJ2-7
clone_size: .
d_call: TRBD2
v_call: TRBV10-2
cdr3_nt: TGCGCCAGCAGTGGTAGTGGGACTACGAACGAGCAGTACTTC
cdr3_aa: CASSGSGTTNEQYF

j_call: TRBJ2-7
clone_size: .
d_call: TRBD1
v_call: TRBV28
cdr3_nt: TGTGCCAGCAGTCCTCGGACAGGGAGCTCCTACGAGCAGTACTTC
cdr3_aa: CASSPRTGSSYEQYF

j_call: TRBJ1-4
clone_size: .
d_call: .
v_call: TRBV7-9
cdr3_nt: TGTGCCAGCAGCTTAAACCACGGGGATGAAAAACTGTTTTTT
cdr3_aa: CASSLNHGDEKLFF

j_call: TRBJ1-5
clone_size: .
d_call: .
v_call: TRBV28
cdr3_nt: TGTGCCAGCAGTTTACGGGGGTTTCAGCCCCAGCATTTT
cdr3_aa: CASSLRGFQPQHF

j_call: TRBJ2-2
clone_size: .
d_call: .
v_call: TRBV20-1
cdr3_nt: TGCAGTGCTAGTCGGGATTTCGAAGCCGGGGAGCTGTTTTTT
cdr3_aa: CSASRDFEAGELFF

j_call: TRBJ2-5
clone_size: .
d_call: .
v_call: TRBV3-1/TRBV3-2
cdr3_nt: TGTGCCAGCGGTAGCGGTCCCAGGGAGACCCAGTACTTC
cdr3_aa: CASGSGPRETQYF

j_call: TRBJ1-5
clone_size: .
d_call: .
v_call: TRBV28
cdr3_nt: TGTGCCAGCAGTTTTCCGGGAGCCAATCAGCCCCAGCATTTT
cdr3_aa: CASSFPGANQPQHF

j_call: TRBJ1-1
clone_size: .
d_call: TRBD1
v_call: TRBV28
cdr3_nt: TGTGCCAGCGTCCAGACAGGGGCGACTGAAGCTTTCTTT
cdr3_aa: CASVQTGATEAFF

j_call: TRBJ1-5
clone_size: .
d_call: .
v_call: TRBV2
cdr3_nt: TGTGCCAGCAGTGAGAGTTTACAGAATCAGCCCCAGCATTTT
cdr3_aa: CASSESLQNQPQHF

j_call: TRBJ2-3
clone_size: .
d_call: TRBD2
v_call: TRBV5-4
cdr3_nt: TGTGCCAGCAGCCTCCGGACTAGCGTGACCACAGATACGCAGTATTTT
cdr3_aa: CASSLRTSVTTDTQYF

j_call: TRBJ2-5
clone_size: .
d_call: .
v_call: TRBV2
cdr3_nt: TGTGCCAGCGTAGAGGAGGAGACCCAGTACTTC
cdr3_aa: CASVEEETQYF